This T cell receptor (beta chain) was obtained from a study of blood T cell repertoires in COVID-19. For the study at large: Italy, Spain and the United States were the sources of the convalescent and acute COVID-19 samples.

In the case of this clone: Other DNA sequences from this sample encode an identical CDR3 as well.

V dropped 1 base and J dropped 1; count of bases not matched to a gene: 0. This CDR3 spans 14 amino acids. Germline-derived CDR1 and CDR2 are SEHNR and FQNEAQ (reference sequence). Study processing details: Nucleated cell number was recorded as an estimate derived from reference gene primer amplification. TCRdb keeps only in-frame clones here, not all; method: immunoSEQ multiplex PCR. V, J and clone size are taken as reported in that table, and D and trimming were inferred from the DNA itself. The sample consists of about 75,000 clones, around 89% of them appearing once. V is TRBV7-9 and J is TRBJ1-1; 7 bases match TRBD1. Source material: peripheral blood. The sequence was obtained from a human donor in a cohort sampled during active COVID-19. The CDR3 bases are TGTGCCAGCAGCTTAGGACAGGGGAACACTGAAGCTTTCTTT. Translating gives CASSLGQGNTEAFF.